This paragraph reports one TCR beta chain. Its cognate antigen has yet to be identified. The sample holds no much larger clone one base away, and base qualities are not on file. In the same sample, other DNA sequences code for this CDR3. This sample is part of a study of T cells in localized non-small cell lung cancer (dated by TCRdb to the early 2020s). Broadly, across the study: The study analyzed T cell repertoires of 236 early-stage NSCLC patients, comparing tumors and uninvolved tumor-adjacent lungs. The cohort was made up of around 250 treatment-naive NSCLC patients whose localized lung tumors had been resected. The mean age of the NSCLC patients was 50 to 85 years, with 130 or so men and 95 to 110 women.

V loses 1 base of germline sequence and J loses 1 base, and the interval between the two ends is 4 bases. Taken from cysteine to phenylalanine, the CDR3 has 13 residues. The entry retains the CDR3 DNA only, 39 bases that are in frame from base 1. CDR1 and CDR2 (LNHDA, SQIVND) derive from the germline V gene (reference sequence). The immunoSEQ Assay was used to sequence TCR beta CDR3 regions from DNA. Concerning the study's data processing: T cell density was computed as TCR beta template counts normalized to usable DNA estimated by amplifying housekeeping genes. Using the preseqR package, richness was estimated by extrapolating to 120,000 templates for tissue samples and 400,000 templates for PBMC samples. Clonality was calculated as one minus Pielou's evenness. To identify tissue-enriched TCRs, differential abundance testing was run on productive amino-acid clonotypes with a minimum total count of 5 and an alpha of 0.1. Repertoire overlap between compartments was quantified with the Jaccard Index and Morisita Overlap Index. GLIPH grouped TCR beta CDR3s together with public tetramer-defined viral CDR3s, and a viral motif had to include at least three viral sequences and show V-gene enrichment. The source is immuneACCESS, and TCRdb retained only in-frame sequences with V and J called. Part of the clones is not carried over; for the studies checked, unresolved V genes explain less than half of this, and the remainder is unexplained. Clonal size and the V and J genes are those of that table, whereas D and trimming came from the DNA. The sample yields tens of thousands of clones; approximately 80% were counted once. Together, the top ten hold approximately 18% of the sample.

At diagnosis, tumor, uninvolved tumor-adjacent lung and peripheral blood were collected and then preserved as a mix of FFPE and fresh-frozen material. Blood samples were analyzed as peripheral blood mononuclear cells for TCR repertoire profiling. Paper-wide results and their limitations: Because the study design was exploratory, TCR variables were selected using unadjusted p-values without false-discovery rate correction. Because multi-region sequencing of the tumors was not done, intratumor heterogeneity could not be ruled out. Uninvolved tumor-adjacent lung showed the highest T cell clonality, higher than tumor, which suggests more focused antigenic responses in the uninvolved tumor-adjacent lung. A median of roughly 58 of the top 100 tumor clones were detected in paired uninvolved adjacent lung, and around 30 of these tumor clones were also found among the top 100 clones of the paired uninvolved adjacent lung. Higher blood T cell density associated with longer overall survival, while higher adjacent-lung clonality associated with shorter survival.

The receptor comes from a man aged 40 to 69 with stage III lung adenocarcinoma. This specimen consisted of peripheral blood mononuclear cells, obtained before any cancer treatment. The rearrangement combines TRBV19 with TRBJ2-5, with an unclear D gene assignment. The bases are TGTGCCAGTAGTATAGCCAGCCAAGAGACCCAGTACTTC. This yields the protein CASSIASQETQYF.